This T cell receptor (beta chain) appears in the sequencing data of a study of T cell responses to AZD1222 COVID-19 vaccine. The CDR3 spans 15 residues. Germline values: CDR1 MGHRA, CDR2 YSYEKL. V shed 6 bases and J 1 base; nucleotides not matched to a gene: 8. The assay was immunoSEQ multiplex PCR, and TCRdb's table has in-frame clones only and misses some. The sample records approximately 110,000 clones, roughly 90% being singletons. The chain carries TRBV4-1 and TRBJ1-2, with TRBD1 identical over 7 bases. This specimen consisted of peripheral blood, obtained on day 0 of AZD1222 vaccination. The clonotype comes from an adult in good health. The CDR3, as DNA: TGCGCCAGCAGTCCGGGACAGACTATTAACTATGGCTACACCTTC. It codes for CASSPGQTINYGYTF.